A single sample gave rise to the 25 T cell receptor beta chains below, sequenced in a study of blood T cell repertoires in COVID-19. Profiled with immunoSEQ multiplex PCR; TCRdb holds only in-frame clones, not every one. The sample lists hundreds of thousands of clones, around 89% seen once, with roughly 8.6% in the top ten. The sequencing sample was made of PBMCs or T cells enriched from blood (not recorded which). All receptors derive from a man aged 40-49 years who had recovered from COVID-19.

J is TRBJ1-1 and V is TRBV6-4, with 8 bases that match TRBD1. The CDR3 has 13 amino acids. V was pared by 6 bases and J by 4 bases, with 4 bases of the junction left unmatched. Germline assignment: CDR1 MRHNA and CDR2 SNTAGT. The DNA of the CDR3 is TGTGCCAGCAGCAGGGGGCCGGGCACTGAAGCTTTCTTT. Its protein is CASSRGPGTEAFF.

The V gene is TRBV4-1, the J gene TRBJ1-4; 10 positions agree with TRBD1. This CDR3 spans 16 amino acids. V was clipped by 3 bases and J by 7 bases; unmatched bases: 8. CDR1 and CDR2 (germline): MGHRA, YSYEKL. The CDR3 bases are TGCGCCAGCAGCCAGACGGGACAGGGGAGGTTTGAAAAACTGTTTTTT. Translation gives CASSQTGQGRFEKLFF.

The chain is built from TRBV5-1 and TRBJ1-2; TRBD1 might be the D (6 bases). V lost 8 bases and J lost 3, with 17 bases in between. The CDR3 is made up of 14 amino acids. Germline V CDR1 and CDR2: SGHRS, YFSETQ. This CDR3 is CASKEQGSYYGYTF. The DNA for the CDR3 is TGCGCCAGTAAGGAACAGGGATCCTACTATGGCTACACCTTC.

V gene TRBV21-1 combines with J gene TRBJ2-5; the D call of TRBD2 is as the table states it, not checked on the DNA. TRBV21-1 is annotated as a pseudogene. There are 17 residues in the CDR3. As DNA, the CDR3 is TGTGCCAGCAGCATTGATCCGGGACTCCGGTACCAAGAGACCCAGTACTTC. It specifies CASSIDPGLRYQETQYF.

The chain links TRBV5-1 to TRBJ2-7; TRBD1 agrees at 8 bases. The V segment lost 5 bases and the J segment 2 bases; nucleotides outside the gene matches: 9. Germline V gene data show CDR1 as SGHRS and CDR2 as YFSETQ. The CDR3 has 15 amino acids. CDR3 DNA: TGCGCCAGCAGTCCCTCCGGGACAGGAGCCTACGAGCAGTACTTC. Protein sequence: CASSPSGTGAYEQYF.

The gene calls are TRBV11-2 and TRBJ2-5; unclear D gene. Trimming left V 5 bases short and J 4 bases short, with 11 bases between. Per germline, CDR1 SGHAT and CDR2 FQNNGV. This CDR3 region has 13 residues. The CDR3 spells CASSVGSGETQYF. CDR3 nucleotide sequence: TGTGCCAGCAGCGTCGGTAGTGGAGAGACCCAGTACTTC.

V is TRBV6-5 and J is TRBJ2-1; weak D call: TRBD2 (5 bases). In germline, CDR1 is MNHEY, CDR2 SVGAGI. V was shortened by 2 bases and J by 4 bases, with 9 bases between the two germline ends. This CDR3 contains 14 residues. The CDR3 region has the DNA TGTGCCAGCAGTTACGATCCGGGATACAATGAGCAGTTCTTC. This encodes CASSYDPGYNEQFF.

This clone has a count of ten or more. The rearrangement uses TRBV7-3 and TRBJ2-1; 8 bases line up with TRBD1. The V segment lost 4 bases and the J segment 7 bases; nucleotides outside the gene matches: 6. Germline CDR1 is SGHTA and CDR2 is FQGTGA. CDR3 length: 14 amino acids. CDR3 nucleotide sequence: TGTGCCAGCAGCTATGGACAGGGTAAAAATGAGCAGTTCTTC. It yields the protein CASSYGQGKNEQFF.

This clone was counted a single time. The J gene is TRBJ1-4, the V gene TRBV7-2; D is unresolved. This CDR3 has 15 residues. Germline V gene lookup returns CDR1 SGHTA and CDR2 FQGNSA. Trimming cost V 5 bases and J 2 bases, with 12 bases left between them. For the CDR3, the DNA is TGTGCCAGCAGCGTCTCCGGGTGGACTAATGAAAAACTGTTTTTT. Translated: CASSVSGWTNEKLFF.

V and J are TRBV9 and TRBJ2-7; 12 bases match TRBD2. J lost 2 bases, V lost 4 bases, and 7 bases had no gene match. Germline assignment: CDR1 SGDLS and CDR2 YYNGEE. CDR3 length equals 16 residues. The CDR3 here is CASSLTSGRSTYEQYF. The CDR3 bases are TGTGCCAGCAGCTTGACTAGCGGGAGAAGCACCTACGAGCAGTACTTC. Filled out from reference TRBV9 and TRBJ2-7, the complete variable domain reads DSGVTQTPKHLITATGQRVTLRCSPRSGDLSVYWYQQSLDQGLQFLIQYYNGEERAKGNILERFSAQQFPDLHSELNLSSLELGDSALYFCASSLTSGRSTYEQYFGPGTRLTVT.

This clone was seen a single time. The chain joins TRBV19 to TRBJ1-4; 11 bases fit TRBD1. There are 14 residues in the CDR3. Germline V gene lookup returns CDR1 LNHDA and CDR2 SQIVND (reference sequence). J was trimmed by 7 bases and V by 7 bases; bases with no gene match: 5. CDR3 in amino acids: CASMDRGLSEKLFF. The CDR3 DNA reads as TGTGCCAGTATGGACAGGGGGCTTAGTGAAAAACTGTTTTTT.

To note about this clone: The sample contains more than one DNA sequence encoding this CDR3. The chain recombines TRBV9 with TRBJ1-1, with D unclear. Germline V gives CDR1 SGDLS, CDR2 YYNGEE. This CDR3 comprises 12 residues. The ends were cut back, 5 bases at V and 1 base at J, with 6 bases in the middle. In DNA, the CDR3 is TGTGCCAGCAGAGGCGGGAACACTGAAGCTTTCTTT. This gives the protein CASRGGNTEAFF.

The chain recombines TRBV29-1 with TRBJ2-5; 11 nucleotides match TRBD2. The CDR3 runs 14 residues. The V and J ends lost 7 bases and 1 base, in that order; junction bases with no gene match: 5. Germline assignment: CDR1 SQVTM and CDR2 ANQGSEA. The CDR3 DNA reads as TGCAGCGGAAGACTAGCGGGGCGCCAAGAGACCCAGTACTTC. As protein: CSGRLAGRQETQYF.

The V and J genes are TRBV6-5 and TRBJ1-2; 7 bases align to TRBD1. CDR1 MNHEY and CDR2 SVGAGI come from the germline V gene. The V gene end was trimmed by 8 bases and the J gene end by 7 bases; junction bases not matched to a gene: 13. CDR3 length: 14 amino acids. CDR3: CASYFKGGYGGYTF. The CDR3 nucleotides read TGTGCCAGCTACTTCAAAGGGGGCTATGGTGGCTACACCTTC.

The chain links TRBV11-1 to TRBJ2-1; D perhaps matches TRBD2 (6 bases). V was cut by 4 bases and J by 2 bases, with 15 bases left in between. Per the germline V gene, CDR1 is SGHAT and CDR2 is FQDESV (reference sequence). The CDR3 loop spans 16 amino acids. The CDR3 nucleotides read TGTGCCAGCAGCTCCCTTTGGGGGGTCACCTACAATGAGCAGTTCTTC. It codes for CASSSLWGVTYNEQFF.

The rearrangement uses TRBV19 and TRBJ2-2; TRBD2 agrees at 13 bases. Germline V gene data show CDR1 as LNHDA and CDR2 as SQIVND (reference sequence). The CDR3 is made up of 17 amino acids. V trimming: 7 bases; J trimming: 3 bases; junction bases outside the gene matches: 8. CDR3 sequence reads: CASKHLGLAGDTGELFF. The CDR3 DNA follows: TGTGCCAGTAAGCATCTTGGACTAGCGGGAGACACCGGGGAGCTGTTTTTT.

This clone was detected once. The V call is TRBV5-1, the J call TRBJ2-3; weak D call: TRBD1 (6 bases). The CDR3 extends over 16 amino acids. The V end lost 2 bases, the J end lost 0 bases, and 13 bases lay between the germline ends. CDR1 and CDR2 (germline): SGHRS, YFSETQ. The CDR3 nucleotides are TGCGCCAGCAGCTTAGGGGGAAACCCCAGCACAGATACGCAGTATTTT. Translating gives CASSLGGNPSTDTQYF.

The chain recombines TRBV6-4 with TRBJ2-3; no reliable D call. The germline CDR1 and CDR2 sequences are MRHNA and SNTAGT. V was shortened by 2 bases and J by 4 bases, with 10 bases between the two germline ends. This CDR3 region has 14 residues. The CDR3 protein is CASSDEFSPDTQYF. The CDR3 nucleotides are TGTGCCAGCAGTGACGAATTCAGTCCAGATACGCAGTATTTT.

This rearrangement joins TRBV4-3 to TRBJ2-5; a weak D match, TRBD2 (5 bases). V was trimmed by 4 bases and J by 5 bases, leaving 17 bases between them. This CDR3 contains 15 residues. The germline V gene encodes CDR1 LGHNA and CDR2 YSLEER. The CDR3 here is CASSPTTIARETQYF. The CDR3 DNA is TGCGCCAGCAGCCCAACGACTATCGCGAGGGAGACCCAGTACTTC.

This chain joins TRBV10-2 and TRBJ2-3; TRBD2 matches 8 bases. The germline V gene encodes CDR1 WSHSY and CDR2 SAAADI. This CDR3 spans 14 amino acids. The J segment lost 4 bases and the V segment lost 9 bases, leaving 9 bases of the junction unmatched. CDR3 sequence (DNA): TGCGCCAGTTATCGGGGGGGCGGTCCAGATACGCAGTATTTT. Its translation is CASYRGGGPDTQYF.

CDR3 sequence reads: CASSQDKTRGTEAFF. The CDR3 nucleotides are TGTGCCAGCAGCCAAGATAAAACACGGGGGACTGAAGCTTTCTTT. The V gene is TRBV3-1 (or the pseudogene TRBV3-2), the J gene TRBJ1-1; tentatively, D is TRBD1 (5 bases). The V gene lost 0 bases and the J gene lost 5 bases, with 13 bases spanning the gap. Germline CDR1 and CDR2: LGHDT and YNNKEL (reference sequence). This CDR3 comprises 15 residues.

This clone was observed once. The chain is built from TRBV9 and TRBJ2-1, with 7 nucleotides matching TRBD2. This CDR3 region has 16 residues. V gave up 1 base and J gave up 2 bases; unmatched junction bases: 6. CDR1 and CDR2 from the germline V gene are SGDLS and YYNGEE. CDR3 in amino acids: CASSVLPGTTYNEQFF. DNA for the CDR3: TGTGCCAGCAGCGTACTCCCCGGGACTACCTACAATGAGCAGTTCTTC.

Here the CDR3 DNA reads TGTGCCAGCAGCCCACGGACTAGCGGGAGAGGGGAGACCCAGTACTTC. Its protein is CASSPRTSGRGETQYF. The chain joins TRBV7-2 to TRBJ2-5, with 13 nucleotides matching TRBD2. V was pared by 5 bases and J by 5 bases, with 8 bases of the junction left unmatched. CDR1 SGHTA and CDR2 FQGNSA come from the germline V gene. The CDR3 consists of 16 residues. The full variable domain, its missing parts supplied by reference TRBV7-2 and TRBJ2-5, is GAGVSQSPSNKVTEKGKDVELRCDPISGHTALYWYRQSLGQGLEFLIYFQGNSAPDKSGLPSDRFSAERTGGSVSTLTIQRTQQEDSAVYLCASSPRTSGRGETQYFGPGTRLLVL.

The chain has TRBV6-5 and TRBJ2-7, with D unresolved. CDR1 is MNHEY and CDR2 is SVGAGI in the germline V gene. The V gene lost 2 bases and the J gene lost 6 bases, with 14 bases spanning the gap. This CDR3 has 14 amino acids. The CDR3 coding sequence is TGTGCCAGCAGTTACGGTGGCACCTCGTTCGAGCAGTACTTC. Its translation: CASSYGGTSFEQYF.

The V call is TRBV6-2 or TRBV6-3, the J call TRBJ1-1; D call uncertain. The V gene lost 2 bases and the J gene lost 5 bases, with 12 bases spanning the gap. CDR1 is MNHEY, CDR2 SVGEGT, per germline. CDR3 length: 14 residues. The CDR3 DNA follows: TGTGCCAGCAGTTACCTCGGAGGGCGGACTGAAGCTTTCTTT. It encodes CASSYLGGRTEAFF.